The clone carrying this T cell receptor (beta chain) was seen ten or more times. The antigen remains unidentified. This specimen belongs to a study of T cell repertoires in cytomegalovirus infection. Background on the study: Through public TCR beta signatures, both CMV infection and matching HLA type were indicated.

Germline lookup yields CDR1 SGHTA and CDR2 FQGNSA. The V and J ends lost 1 base and 2 bases, in that order; junction bases with no gene match: 3. The length of the CDR3 is 16 residues. Study-level points and caveats: Public TCR beta family frequency separated CMV-and-HLA carriers, including in an independent cohort. CMV-specific HLA-C-restricted TCR beta clonotypes dominated the ex vivo response.

Using its own MiXCR run on the reads, TCRdb lists one record per CDR3 protein. The repertoire holds roughly 190,000 distinct CDR3 sequences, with 7.5% to 10% as singletons. The source is a human donor in good health (CMV status not recorded). Some clones in this sample may be carry-over from other donors' samples. The sample taken for sequencing was PBMCs. The chain links TRBV7-2 to TRBJ2-1, with TRBD2 matching 9 bases. CDR3 DNA: TGTGCCAGCAGCTTAGATGGCGGGAGGGCCTACAATGAGCAGTTCTTC. The encoded protein is CASSLDGGRAYNEQFF.